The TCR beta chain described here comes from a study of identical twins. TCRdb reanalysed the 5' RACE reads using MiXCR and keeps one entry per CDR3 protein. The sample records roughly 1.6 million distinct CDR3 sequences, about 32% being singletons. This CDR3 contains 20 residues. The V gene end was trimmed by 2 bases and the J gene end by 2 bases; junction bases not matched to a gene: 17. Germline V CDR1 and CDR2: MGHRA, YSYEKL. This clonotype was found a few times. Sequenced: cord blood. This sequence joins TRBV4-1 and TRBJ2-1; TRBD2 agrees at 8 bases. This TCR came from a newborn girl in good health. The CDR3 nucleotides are TGCGCCAGCAGCCAACACCTACTACCCGTACTAGCGGAGACCTACAATGAGCAGTTCTTC. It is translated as CASSQHLLPVLAETYNEQFF.